This record looks at one T cell receptor beta chain sequence and its context. Its antigen is still unknown. With 7 bases removed from V and 9 bases from J, the gap between germline ends came to 13 bases. The CDR3 has 11 amino acids. Germline CDR1 reads MNHEY; CDR2 reads SVGAGI. Each of the sorted populations had a purity greater than 95%. The sequenced template was cDNA made from the entire isolated RNA. TCRdb keeps only in-frame clones here, not all; method: immunoSEQ multiplex PCR. Of hundreds of thousands of clones listed, approximately 15% are singletons. This record belongs to a study of beta chain features in type 1 diabetes. Study-level results: Type 1 diabetes patients showed a moderate but significant shortening of TCRB CDR3s in all four CD4+ subsets.

The TCR comes from a man younger than 45 in good health. The sequenced sample was naive CD4+ T cells from blood. The chain uses TRBV6-5 and TRBJ2-7; possibly TRBD2 for D (5 bases). The CDR3 bases are TGTGCCAGCAAGGCGGGTCCCGCGCAGTACTTC. It encodes CASKAGPAQYF.